One T cell receptor beta chain is described in this entry. This clonotype has ten or more counts. Its antigen remains undetermined. No much larger clone exists at a distance of one base, and base qualities are not known. Systemically healthy Caucasian individuals from Russia, 39 in total and aged roughly 6 to 100 years, were included as donors. Around 9.7 milliliters of peripheral blood were collected from each donor into EDTA-treated Vacutainer tubes. Ficoll-Paque density-gradient centrifugation was used to isolate PBMCs, with at least 6.5 million per sample. Total RNA was extracted from PBMCs with Trizol reagent, with at least 5.5 micrograms obtained per sample. The percentages of naive CD45RAhigh/CD27high T cells were determined by flow cytometry on a PBMC aliquot from every donor. Libraries were constructed by 5' RACE. Data came from an Illumina HiSeq 2500. A second roughly 6 to 12 cycle PCR used a sample-barcoded 5' primer and a J-beta primer mix. A template-switch 5' adaptor carrying 12 random nucleotides introduced a unique molecular identifier onto each TCR beta cDNA molecule. At least 3 million CDR3-containing paired-end reads were obtained from each sample. All of the RNA was converted into first-strand cDNA using the Mint cDNA synthesis kit, with a TRBC-specific oligonucleotide serving as the primer. After uracil-DNA glycosylase treatment, a first 18-cycle PCR used universal primers M1SS and BC2_uni_R on all cDNA. In the original analysis: For normalization, 1 million high-quality reads, each with a distinct molecular identifier, were randomly selected from each sample. Reads with shared molecular identifiers were discarded instead of being binned into consensus sequences. CDR3 identification, clonotype clustering and error correction used MiTCR with a Q25 quality threshold and the strictest error-elimination algorithm. Lower-bound total TCR beta diversity was estimated with a nonparametric unseen species model using Euler transformation. Through fastp at Q25 and MiXCR, TCRdb rebuilt clones from the public reads, retaining in-frame beta chains. Rows merge per CDR3 protein into single entries with the most common DNA and genes. In this record, the V and J calls reflect TCRdb's handling and not the investigators' own analysis. Here the sample has about 730,000 distinct CDR3 sequences; more than 40% occur a single time. Less than 25% of the sample goes to the ten largest clones.

These data belong to a study of blood T cells in healthy people across ages (dated by TCRdb to about 2015). With respect to the entire study: In model experiments, template switching captured about one uniquely barcoded TCR beta cDNA molecule for every two T cells. To track age-related changes in TCR beta repertoire diversity, the study relied on deep sequencing normalized with unique cDNA molecular identifiers. Donors were grouped into four age groups: young (average 16 years), middle-aged (about 40), aged (around 66) and long-lived (approximately 82). To avoid experimental bias, donors of different ages were spread randomly across the sequencing lanes. Two additional independent replicas of 1 million unique cDNA reads from the same blood draw were analyzed for two donors (one aged 18 to 29 and one aged 80 or older).

What the work shows at the level of the full study, not this receptor alone: Estimates of total diversity based on one million sequenced T cells were considered lower bounds and underestimates. Observed TCR beta diversity correlated strongly with the percentage of naive T cells measured by flow cytometry. Conclusive comparison of naive and antigen-experienced compartments was prevented by the profiling of bulk unsorted PBMCs. Compared with the aged group, the long-lived group had more naive CD4+ T cells, fewer expanded clones and increased TCR diversity, a pattern suggesting age selection. As age increased, observed TCR beta diversity per million T cells dropped in a roughly linear way, and a significant reduction was already evident by age about 40. The CMV infection status of donors was not known, potentially confounding age-related changes in expanded clonotypes.

Sequenced input: blood. The clonotype was recovered from a woman aged 55-70 years in good health.

The CDR3 reads CSVEASDTYSSGANVLTF. At the DNA level, the sequence is TGCAGCGTTGAAGCTTCGGACACTTACTCTTCTGGGGCCAACGTCCTGACTTTC. The rearranged segments are TRBV29-1 and TRBJ2-6; the D region possibly corresponds to TRBD1 (5 bases align). The junction shows trimming of 1 base on V and 1 base on J, plus 17 bases between the germline ends. The CDR3 has 18 amino acids, counting the end cysteine and phenylalanine. Of all the DNA, just the CDR3 is kept, 54 bases in frame from base 1. From the germline V gene, CDR1 is SQVTM and CDR2 is ANQGSEA. Beyond the CDR3, the reference TRBV29-1 and TRBJ2-6 genes provide the residues; the full variable domain reads: SAVISQKPSRDICQRGTSLTIQCQVDSQVTMMFWYRQQPGQSLTLIATANQGSEATYESGFVIDKFPISRPNLTFSTLTVSNMSPEDSSIYLCSVEASDTYSSGANVLTFGAGSRLTVL.